This T cell receptor beta chain is drawn from a study of identical twins. The CDR3 extends over 13 amino acids. V lost 6 bases and J 5 bases, leaving 13 bases between the germline ends. This clonotype was counted at least ten times. One entry per CDR3 protein results from TCRdb running MiXCR on the 5' RACE reads. The sample carries fewer than 650,000 distinct CDR3 sequences, around 7.5% recorded once. These sequences were also reported in another study, on yellow fever vaccine responses in identical twins.

The sequence was collected from a woman under 30 in good health. V and J are TRBV12-3 or TRBV12-4 and TRBJ1-1; the D gene is possibly TRBD1 (6 bases). Sequencing was carried out using PBMCs. The CDR3 protein is CASSSSGVTEAFF. For the CDR3, the DNA is TGTGCCAGCAGCTCGTCAGGGGTGACTGAAGCTTTCTTT.